Each of the 20 T cell receptor beta chains below was sequenced from the same sample in a study of T cells after yellow fever vaccination. TCRdb reprocessed the 5' RACE reads via MiXCR and lists one record per CDR3 protein. This sample has 280,000 or so distinct CDR3 sequences, with about 10% found just once. This specimen was CD4+ T cells sorted from PBMCs, taken 5 days after the yellow fever booster vaccination. The receptors here all came from a man younger than 35 who received the YFV17D yellow fever vaccine.

The chain uses TRBV3-1 and TRBJ1-3; 7 bases fit TRBD1. Germline V gene sequence: CDR1 LGHDT, CDR2 YNNKEL (reference sequence). CDR3 length equals 14 residues. Trimming cost V 5 bases and J 0 bases; bases outside gene matches: 1. The CDR3 coding sequence is TGTGCCAGCAGCGGGGACAGCTCTGGAAACACCATATATTTT. Protein: CASSGDSSGNTIYF.

The DNA of the CDR3 is TGTGCCAGCAGCTCGACAGGCTACACCGGGGAGCTGTTTTTT. It is translated as CASSSTGYTGELFF. This rearrangement joins TRBV7-2 to TRBJ2-2; D is perhaps TRBD1 (6 bases). The V gene's germline CDR1 is SGHTA and CDR2 FQGNSA. With 4 bases removed from V and 3 bases from J, the gap between germline ends came to 9 bases. CDR3 length equals 14 residues.

Many counts were recorded for this clonotype. The V call is TRBV20-1, the J call TRBJ1-6; D is undetermined. Germline loops: CDR1 DFQATT, CDR2 SNEGSKA (reference sequence). The germline V and J ends were trimmed by 1 base and 12 bases, with 16 bases remaining between them. CDR3 length equals 14 residues. This CDR3 is CSARVGNPLGPLHF. The CDR3 bases are TGCAGTGCTAGAGTGGGCAACCCATTAGGACCCCTCCACTTT.

This clonotype was counted a few times. This chain links TRBV20-1 with TRBJ1-2; 8 bases line up with TRBD1. J was trimmed by 4 bases and V by 8 bases; bases with no gene match: 6. This CDR3 comprises 12 residues. Germline V gene lookup returns CDR1 DFQATT and CDR2 SNEGSKA (reference sequence). The CDR3 spells CSSDRASYGYTF. The CDR3 nucleotides are TGCAGTTCGGACAGGGCGAGCTATGGCTACACCTTC.

This clonotype was observed at least ten times. J is TRBJ2-1 and V is TRBV5-1; the D is unclear. Trimming removed 0 bases from V and 2 bases from J, with 3 bases in between. CDR1 and CDR2 (germline): SGHRS, YFSETQ. The CDR3 has 13 residues. CDR3: CASSLATYNEQFF. In DNA, the CDR3 is TGCGCCAGCAGCTTGGCGACCTACAATGAGCAGTTCTTC.

This clonotype was counted between two and nine times. The V and J genes are TRBV5-1 and TRBJ1-2; no firm D call. Per the germline V gene, CDR1 is SGHRS and CDR2 is YFSETQ. With 0 bases removed from V and 5 bases from J, the gap between germline ends came to 14 bases. The CDR3 has 15 amino acids. CDR3 sequence (DNA): TGCGCCAGCAGCTTGGGGCGGTCGGGGATTTATGGCTACACCTTC. Its protein product is CASSLGRSGIYGYTF.

This clonotype has more than one count but fewer than ten. The gene calls are TRBV7-3 and TRBJ2-3; TRBD2 agrees at 7 bases. J lost 5 bases, V lost 4 bases, and 12 bases had no gene match. Germline CDR1 is SGHTA and CDR2 is FQGTGA. The CDR3 totals 16 residues. Here the CDR3 DNA reads TGTGCCAGCAGCTCTAACTTGGGGGGGAAGGTAGATACGCAGTATTTT. As protein: CASSSNLGGKVDTQYF.

This clonotype was observed many times. V gene TRBV25-1 combines with J gene TRBJ2-7; a possible D gene is TRBD2 (6 bases). CDR1 is MGHDK, CDR2 SYGVNS, per germline. Trimming stripped 5 bases from V and 0 bases from J, with 11 bases between. CDR3 length equals 14 residues. The CDR3: CASSKAGSSYEQYF. The DNA for the CDR3 is TGTGCCAGCAGTAAGGCGGGGAGCTCCTACGAGCAGTACTTC.

The chain joins TRBV6-6 to TRBJ1-4, with D uncertain. The germline CDR1 and CDR2 sequences are MNHNY and SVGAGI (reference sequence). The CDR3 has 12 residues. V shed 2 bases and J shed 7 bases, with 5 bases lying between them. CDR3 DNA: TGTGCCAGCAGTTACAGGGCTGAAAAACTGTTTTTT. Amino acid sequence: CASSYRAEKLFF.

This clonotype was found a few times. This chain uses TRBV19 with TRBJ1-1, with 7 bases lining up with TRBD1. With 4 bases clipped from V and 1 base from J, the junction kept 3 bases outside the gene matches. The V gene's germline CDR1 is LNHDA and CDR2 SQIVND (reference sequence). The CDR3 covers 14 residues. CDR3 loop: CASSRDSRNTEAFF. The CDR3 bases are TGTGCCAGTAGTAGGGACAGTCGGAACACTGAAGCTTTCTTT.

The chain joins TRBV6-5 to TRBJ2-5; D is unclear. The CDR3 covers 14 residues. Germline assignment: CDR1 MNHEY and CDR2 SVGAGI. The V end was cut by 6 bases, the J end by 2 bases, with 13 bases between. The CDR3 loop is CASSPFGGQETQYF. The CDR3 DNA follows: TGTGCCAGCAGCCCATTCGGTGGTCAAGAGACCCAGTACTTC.

The J gene is TRBJ2-3, the V gene TRBV20-1, with D perhaps matching TRBD2 (5 bases). Germline V lookup: CDR1 DFQATT, CDR2 SNEGSKA (reference sequence). This CDR3 is 14 amino acids long. V lost 3 bases and J 5 bases, leaving 15 bases between the germline ends. The CDR3 is CSARVGLAVDTQYF. The CDR3, as DNA: TGCAGTGCTAGGGTCGGCCTAGCTGTAGATACGCAGTATTTT.

The J gene is TRBJ1-1, the V gene TRBV4-1; tentative D call: TRBD1 (5 bases). Looked up from germline, CDR1 is MGHRA and CDR2 is YSYEKL. This CDR3 spans 14 amino acids. Deletions cut 0 bases from V and 4 bases from J, with 9 bases between. The CDR3 DNA sequence: TGCGCCAGCAGCCAAGAAAGTGGGGGCACTGAAGCTTTCTTT. Protein product: CASSQESGGTEAFF.

This chain joins TRBV5-1 and TRBJ1-2; 11 bases agree with TRBD1. V dropped 2 bases and J dropped 4; count of bases not matched to a gene: 10. The germline V gene encodes CDR1 SGHRS and CDR2 YFSETQ. The CDR3 is made up of 17 amino acids. This chain's CDR3 is CASSLFGQGAGVYGYTF. The CDR3 coding sequence is TGCGCCAGCAGCTTATTCGGACAGGGGGCTGGAGTCTATGGCTACACCTTC.

The chain links TRBV2 to TRBJ1-1, with a tentative D call TRBD1 (5 bases). The V end lost 5 bases, the J end lost 1 base, and 11 bases lay between the germline ends. Germline V CDR1 and CDR2: SNHLY, FYNNEI. This CDR3 region has 14 residues. This CDR3 is CASSSGTQNTEAFF. The CDR3 DNA sequence: TGTGCCAGCAGTTCCGGGACCCAGAACACTGAAGCTTTCTTT.

At least ten counts were recorded for this clonotype. The chain combines TRBV7-2 with TRBJ2-3, with 9 bases lining up with TRBD2. The trim removed 2 bases at V and 0 bases at J, leaving 3 bases unmatched. CDR1 and CDR2 from the germline V gene are SGHTA and FQGNSA. The CDR3 runs 16 residues. The CDR3 is CASSLIAGGSTDTQYF. CDR3 bases: TGTGCCAGCAGCTTAATTGCGGGGGGGAGCACAGATACGCAGTATTTT.

This clonotype showed up just a few times. The chain is built from TRBV10-2 and TRBJ1-5; a weak D match, TRBD1 (5 bases). V lost 0 bases and J lost 8, with 14 bases in between. CDR3 length: 15 residues. CDR1 and CDR2 from the germline V gene are WSHSY and SAAADI. The chain's CDR3 is CASSESKGRREPQHF. CDR3 in DNA: TGCGCCAGCAGTGAGTCGAAGGGGAGGAGGGAGCCCCAGCATTTT.

The chain recombines TRBV25-1 with TRBJ1-2; D remains ambiguous. Germline V gene data show CDR1 as MGHDK and CDR2 as SYGVNS. CDR3 length: 14 amino acids. V was cut by 1 base and J by 5 bases, with 11 bases left in between. CDR3 region: CASSELDESYGYTF. DNA for the CDR3: TGTGCCAGCAGTGAATTAGACGAATCTTATGGCTACACCTTC.

The chain has TRBV5-4 and TRBJ2-1; 11 bases agree with TRBD2. V lost 3 bases and J lost 6; bases outside the gene matches: 8. The CDR3 is 16 amino acids. Germline assignment: CDR1 SGHNT and CDR2 YYREEE (reference sequence). In DNA form, the CDR3 reads TGTGCCAGCAGCTCGGAGACTAGCGGGGCCCGCAATGAGCAGTTCTTC. Amino acid sequence: CASSSETSGARNEQFF.

The V and J genes are TRBV14 and TRBJ2-3, with TRBD2 matching over 8 bases. V gave up 3 bases and J gave up 2 bases; unmatched junction bases: 4. This CDR3 has 15 amino acids. Germline CDR1 is SGHDN and CDR2 is FVKESK. The CDR3 DNA is TGTGCCAGCAGCCAGGGACTAGTTATCACAGATACGCAGTATTTT. Its protein is CASSQGLVITDTQYF.